A selection of T cell receptor beta chains follows, all from one sample in a study of blood T cell repertoires in COVID-19. Clones were sequenced by immunoSEQ multiplex PCR, and TCRdb holds only the in-frame ones, with some missing. The sample contains about 140,000 clones, approximately 80% of which appear only once. The sequenced sample consisted of PBMCs or T cells enriched from blood (not recorded which). The receptors come from a young woman who had been exposed to COVID-19. The CDR3 runs from the conserved cysteine through the conserved F or W. The D gene is left open where the match is weak. Some rows have no size entry. The others give once, few or many, or a class for an expanded clone.

j_call clone_size d_call v_call cdr3_nt cdr3_aa
TRBJ2-2 . . TRBV19 TGTGCCAGTAGTAGTCGGACTTGGAACACCGGGGAGCTGTTTTTT CASSSRTWNTGELFF
TRBJ1-5 . . TRBV5-5 TGTGCCAGCAGCTCTAGGTCGGAGACAGGTAATCAGCCCCAGCATTTT CASSSRSETGNQPQHF
TRBJ2-1 . . TRBV24-1 TGTGCCACCAGTGGACAGGAACGCTACAATGAGCAGTTCTTC CATSGQERYNEQFF
TRBJ1-6 . TRBD1 TRBV20-1 TGCAGTGCAAACAGGGGATCACCCCTCCACTTT CSANRGSPLHF
TRBJ2-5 . TRBD2 TRBV13 TGTGCCAGCAGCTTCACGGGACTAGCGGGAGAGGAGACCCAGTACTTC CASSFTGLAGEETQYF
TRBJ1-5 . TRBD1 TRBV6-6 TGTGCCAGCAGTTCATATGGACAGGGTTGGGATCAGCCCCAGCATTTT CASSSYGQGWDQPQHF
TRBJ1-2 . . TRBV6-5 TGTGCCAGCAGTCTCACAGGGTATGGCTACACCTTC CASSLTGYGYTF
TRBJ1-5 . TRBD1 TRBV6-6 TGTGCCAGCAGTCCCACAGGGGGCAATCAGCCCCAGCATTTT CASSPTGGNQPQHF
TRBJ2-7 . TRBD2 TRBV7-9 TGTGCCAGCAGCTTAGTTAGGCTAGCGGGAGGCGAGCAGTACTTC CASSLVRLAGGEQYF
TRBJ1-2 . . TRBV11-2 TGTGCCAGCAGCTTAGATCGGAGGGGACGGAGCGCCCATGGCTACACCTTC CASSLDRRGRSAHGYTF
TRBJ1-5 . TRBD1 TRBV19 TGTGCCAGTAGTAGGGGACAGTGGGGTCAGCCCCAGCATTTT CASSRGQWGQPQHF
TRBJ1-1 . . TRBV5-1 TGCGCCAGCAGCTTTTCAGGCAGGGAAGACACTGAAGCTTTCTTT CASSFSGREDTEAFF
TRBJ1-5 . TRBD1 TRBV25-1 TGTGCCAGCAGCCGGGACAGTTATAGCAATCAGCCCCAGCATTTT CASSRDSYSNQPQHF
TRBJ2-3 . TRBD1 TRBV7-8 TGTGCCAGCAGCTTACGACAGGGGGCGCTTATGGGAACAGATACGCAGTATTTT CASSLRQGALMGTDTQYF
TRBJ1-2 . TRBD1 TRBV5-1 TGCGCCAGCAGCTTCCGACAGGGGTATGGCTACACCTTC CASSFRQGYGYTF
TRBJ2-2 . . TRBV2 TGTGCCAGCAGTGTGGGGGGAGCGAACACCGGGGAGCTGTTTTTT CASSVGGANTGELFF
TRBJ2-7 . TRBD2 TRBV7-9 TGTGCCAGCAGCTTCTCGGGAGGAAGCTCCTACGAGCAGTACTTC CASSFSGGSSYEQYF
TRBJ1-5 once TRBD1 TRBV24-1 TGTGCCACCAGTACAGGACAGGGGAGCAATCAGCCCCAGCATTTT CATSTGQGSNQPQHF
TRBJ1-4 . TRBD1 TRBV6-5 TGTGCCAGCAGACGACAGGGTCGGGAAAAACTGTTTTTT CASRRQGREKLFF
TRBJ2-7 . TRBD1 TRBV10-2 TGCGCCAGCAGCTCCACAGGGGGCAGCTACGAGCAGTACTTC CASSSTGGSYEQYF
TRBJ2-7 . TRBD1 TRBV9 TGTGCCAGCAGCGTCGGCGGACAGGGGAGCGAGCAGTACTTC CASSVGGQGSEQYF
TRBJ2-7 . . TRBV10-3 TGTGCCATCAGTGAGTCCGCAGATTCCTACGAGCAGTACTTC CAISESADSYEQYF
TRBJ2-2 . TRBD2 TRBV29-1 TGCAGCGTCGAGAAAGGACTAGTGCCCGGGGAGCTGTTTTTT CSVEKGLVPGELFF
TRBJ1-4 once . TRBV6-2/TRBV6-3 TGTGCCAGCAGCGCCTGGTTGGCAGGGTTATATGAAAAACTGTTTTTT CASSAWLAGLYEKLFF
TRBJ2-5 . TRBD2 TRBV4-3 TGCGCCAGCAGCCAAGAACTAGCGGGGGGAGTAGAGGAGACCCAGTACTTC CASSQELAGGVEETQYF
TRBJ1-5 . . TRBV6-6 TGTGCCAGCAGTTCCCCACAGGGTGGCGGGAATCAGCCCCAGCATTTT CASSSPQGGGNQPQHF
TRBJ2-3 . TRBD1 TRBV5-5 TGTGCCAGCAGCTTACCAAAGACAGGGAGCACAGATACGCAGTATTTT CASSLPKTGSTDTQYF
TRBJ1-2 . . TRBV6-6 TGTGCCAGCAGTTACGGAGGGGGGGCAAGTTCCTATGGCTACACCTTC CASSYGGGASSYGYTF
TRBJ2-1 . TRBD2 TRBV14 TGTGCCAGCAGCCAATCCGCAGGACTAGCTAACACCCAGTTCTTC CASSQSAGLANTQFF
TRBJ1-1 . . TRBV7-9 TGTGCCAGCGAGCTGCAGAACACTGAAGCTTTCTTT CASELQNTEAFF
TRBJ2-1 . TRBD2 TRBV28 TGTGCCAGCAGTTTGTGGGCTAGCGGGAATTACAATGAGCAGTTCTTC CASSLWASGNYNEQFF
TRBJ2-7 . TRBD2 TRBV30 TGTGCCTGGAGTTTCAGGGGTAGCGGGAGGGAATACGAGCAGTACTTC CAWSFRGSGREYEQYF
TRBJ2-1 . TRBD2 TRBV6-4 TGTGCCAGCAGTGAGTGGCGGGAGACGGGTGAGCAGTTCTTC CASSEWRETGEQFF
TRBJ1-6 . TRBD1 TRBV10-1 TGCGCCAGCAGCTCAGGGGGCAATTCACCCCTCCACTTT CASSSGGNSPLHF
TRBJ1-2 . . TRBV18 TGTGCCAGCTCACCAACAACGGGGACCGGGAGCATCTATGGCTACACCTTC CASSPTTGTGSIYGYTF
TRBJ2-1 . TRBD2 TRBV7-8 TGTGCCAGCCTATCGGGGAGCGGGAGGGCCCATGAGCAGTTCTTC CASLSGSGRAHEQFF
TRBJ2-7 . TRBD1 TRBV7-9 TGTGCCAGCAGCCCGCGGAGGGGACAGGGAGCCTACGAGCAGTACTTC CASSPRRGQGAYEQYF
TRBJ1-1 . . TRBV19 TGTGCCAGTAGTGGGAGGGCTGAAGCTTTCTTT CASSGRAEAFF
TRBJ1-1 . . TRBV6-2/TRBV6-3 TGTGCCAGCAGCCCTCGGGGGGGCGCGGGAACTGAAGCTTTCTTT CASSPRGGAGTEAFF
TRBJ2-1 . . TRBV11-1 TGTGCCAGCAGCTTAGGGAGGGATGAGCAGTTCTTC CASSLGRDEQFF
TRBJ2-5 . TRBD1 TRBV5-6 TGTGCCAGCAGCTCAAACAGGGGATTAGTAATATTGAAAGAGACCCAGTACTTC CASSSNRGLVILKETQYF
TRBJ2-1 . . TRBV6-5 TGTGCCAGCAGAGAGGCGGGTAATGAGCAGTTCTTC CASREAGNEQFF
TRBJ2-7 few TRBD1 TRBV6-5 TGTGCCAGCAGATTTCGGGACAGGGGTCCCTACGAGCAGTACTTC CASRFRDRGPYEQYF
TRBJ2-1 . . TRBV19 TGTGCCAGTAGTATTGATGCGGAGTTCAATGAGCAGTTCTTC CASSIDAEFNEQFF
TRBJ2-1 . . TRBV5-1 TGCGCCAGCAGCCAGGGGACCTACAATGAGCAGTTCTTC CASSQGTYNEQFF
TRBJ2-2 . . TRBV2 TGTGCCAGCAGTGAAGTGACAGGGAACACCGGGGAGCTGTTTTTT CASSEVTGNTGELFF
TRBJ2-1 . . TRBV11-3 TGTGCCAGCAGCTTAGATTTCAGCAATGAGCAGTTCTTC CASSLDFSNEQFF
TRBJ2-3 . . TRBV6-5 TGTGCCAGCCGCCCACGGTCTAGCACAGATACGCAGTATTTT CASRPRSSTDTQYF
TRBJ2-1 . . TRBV4-3 TGCGCCAGCAGGCTGGTGGGGGGTGGTGAGCAGTTCTTC CASRLVGGGEQFF
TRBJ1-1 . . TRBV9 TGTGCCAGCAGCGTCGCGGTTGGAACTGAAGCTTTCTTT CASSVAVGTEAFF
TRBJ1-1 . TRBD1 TRBV19 TGTGCCAGTAGTGCCACGGGACAGCCGAACACTGAAGCTTTCTTT CASSATGQPNTEAFF
TRBJ2-7 . TRBD1 TRBV18 TGTGCCAGCTCACCACCGGGACAGGTGATAATCTACGAGCAGTACTTC CASSPPGQVIIYEQYF
TRBJ1-1 . . TRBV6-5 TGTGCCAGCAGTTACCGGGGTTATGGTGAAGCTTTCTTT CASSYRGYGEAFF
TRBJ2-2 . . TRBV7-9 TGTGCCAGCAGCACGTCCCGGGGGACGCCCGGGGAGCTGTTTTTT CASSTSRGTPGELFF
TRBJ2-2 . TRBD2 TRBV9 TGTGCCAGCAGCCGACCTGGGGGGGTTGGGTCCGGGGAGCTGTTTTTT CASSRPGGVGSGELFF
TRBJ2-2 . . TRBV11-2 TGTGCCAGCAGCTTCGCGGGAACCGGGGAGCTGTTTTTT CASSFAGTGELFF
TRBJ2-5 . TRBD1 TRBV6-5 TGTGCCAGCAGTTCGACAGGGGAGACCCAGTACTTC CASSSTGETQYF